The 10 T cell receptor beta chains in this list originate from one sample, sequenced in a study of cytomegalovirus exposure and HLA in healthy donors. TCRdb keeps only in-frame clones here, not all; method: immunoSEQ multiplex PCR. This sample has 150,000 to 250,000 clones, with around 80% found just once. The sequenced sample consisted of PBMCs. The receptors were gathered from a woman under 40 in good health and CMV-seronegative.

This clone has a handful of counts. V is TRBV7-2 and J is TRBJ1-1; the D gene is possibly TRBD1 (6 bases). This CDR3 has 16 residues. CDR1 is SGHTA and CDR2 is FQGNSA in the germline V gene. Between the trimmed V and J ends, which lost 5 bases and 1 base, there was a span of 17 bases. The CDR3 spells CASSLFRGGGNTEAFF. The CDR3 bases are TGTGCCAGCAGCCTCTTCCGGGGGGGCGGGAACACTGAAGCTTTCTTT.

The chain has TRBV21-1 and TRBJ2-1; the table's D call TRBD1 went unverified against the DNA. TRBV21-1 is annotated as a pseudogene. This CDR3 contains 14 residues. CDR3 sequence (DNA): TGTGCCAGGCCCACCGGGACAGGGATGGATGAGCAGTTCTTC. Protein sequence: CARPTGTGMDEQFF.

The chain combines TRBV9 with TRBJ2-5; 12 positions agree with TRBD1. Per germline, CDR1 SGDLS and CDR2 YYNGEE. The CDR3 loop spans 16 amino acids. V trimming: 2 bases; J trimming: 4 bases; junction bases outside the gene matches: 6. The CDR3 bases are TGTGCCAGCAGCGTGGGACAGGGGGCCCGTCTAGAGACCCAGTACTTC. Translated: CASSVGQGARLETQYF.

The V call is TRBV7-8, the J call TRBJ1-2; D is possibly TRBD1 (5 bases). Per germline, CDR1 SGHVS and CDR2 FQNEAQ. This CDR3 has 12 amino acids. Between the trimmed V and J ends, which lost 1 base and 7 bases, there was a span of 7 bases. The CDR3 region is CASSLGGGGYTF. DNA of the CDR3: TGTGCCAGCAGCTTAGGGGGGGGTGGCTACACCTTC.

The chain joins TRBV11-2 to TRBJ2-7, with TRBD2 matching 8 bases. V lost 8 bases, J lost 2 bases, and 8 bases stayed unmatched. The germline CDR1 and CDR2 sequences are SGHAT and FQNNGV. The CDR3 covers 14 residues. CDR3 sequence: CASSQIAGPYEQYF. In DNA, the CDR3 is TGTGCCAGCTCCCAAATAGCGGGACCCTACGAGCAGTACTTC.

This clone was counted a single time. This chain connects TRBV6-6 to TRBJ1-5; D remains unclear. The CDR3 sequence is 14 residues long. V was cut by 2 bases and J by 4 bases, with 9 bases left in between. Germline values: CDR1 MNHNY, CDR2 SVGAGI (reference sequence). In nucleotides, the CDR3 is TGTGCCAGCAGTTACCTTGAGAAGAATCAGCCCCAGCATTTT. It codes for CASSYLEKNQPQHF.

This chain uses TRBV11-2 with TRBJ1-2, with a weak D call TRBD1 (6 bases). Per germline, CDR1 SGHAT and CDR2 FQNNGV. V lost 3 bases and J 8 bases, leaving 13 bases between the germline ends. This CDR3 spans 13 amino acids. The CDR3 DNA reads as TGTGCCAGCAGCTTCAACAGGGTGGAGGGCTACACCTTC. It is translated as CASSFNRVEGYTF.

The rearrangement joins TRBV11-1 to TRBJ2-1; D may be TRBD2 (6 bases). Germline V lookup: CDR1 SGHAT, CDR2 FQDESV (reference sequence). Trimming stripped 4 bases from V and 2 bases from J, with 9 bases between. The CDR3 has 14 amino acids. CDR3 amino acids: CASSSLATYNEQFF. DNA of the CDR3: TGTGCCAGCAGCTCGCTAGCGACCTACAATGAGCAGTTCTTC.

The V call is TRBV6-5, the J call TRBJ1-2, with 7 bases identical to TRBD1. V trimming: 4 bases; J trimming: 7 bases; junction bases outside the gene matches: 15. Germline V gene lookup returns CDR1 MNHEY and CDR2 SVGAGI. The CDR3 is made up of 16 amino acids. CDR3 coding DNA: TGTGCCAGCAGTTGGGGCAAACGCCGACAGGGCTTTGGCTACACCTTC. It encodes CASSWGKRRQGFGYTF.

The gene calls are TRBV15 and TRBJ2-1; TRBD2 is a possible D gene (5 bases). The germline V gene has CDR1 LNHNV and CDR2 YYDKDF (reference sequence). The CDR3 length is 14 residues. Between the trimmed V and J ends, which lost 1 base and 5 bases, there was a span of 9 bases. The CDR3 nucleotides read TGTGCCACCAGCAGAGGAGGGCCTAACAATGAGCAGTTCTTC. It is translated as CATSRGGPNNEQFF.